The 32 T cell receptor beta chains given below trace back to one sample, sequenced in a study of blood T cell repertoires in COVID-19. Profiling relied on immunoSEQ multiplex PCR, and the TCRdb table lists in-frame clones only, not all of them. Counted here are roughly 30,000 clones, less than 80% occurring once; the ten biggest clones make up approximately 21%. Sequencing was done on a sample of peripheral blood. Source of these receptors: a boy between 2 and 10 years old with active or convalescent COVID-19.

The chain combines TRBV19 with TRBJ2-2, with TRBD1 matching 9 bases. CDR1 and CDR2 (germline): LNHDA, SQIVND (reference sequence). With 0 bases clipped from V and 13 bases from J, the junction kept 6 bases outside the gene matches. This CDR3 is 14 amino acids long. The CDR3 sequence: CASSIEGGTGRLFF. In nucleotides, the CDR3 is TGTGCCAGTAGTATAGAAGGAGGGACAGGGAGGCTGTTTTTT. Using reference TRBV19 and TRBJ2-2 for the parts outside the CDR3, the full variable domain is DGGITQSPKYLFRKEGQNVTLSCEQNLNHDAMYWYRQDPGQGLRLIYYSQIVNDFQKGDIAEGYSVSREKKESFPLTVTSAQKNPTAFYLCASSIEGGTGRLFFGEGSRLTVL.

By share, this clone ranks as medium-sized (0.01 to 0.1%). This chain joins TRBV19 and TRBJ2-2, with TRBD1 matching 7 bases. The CDR3 is made up of 15 amino acids. The germline V gene has CDR1 LNHDA and CDR2 SQIVND (reference sequence). The V and J ends lost 5 bases and 6 bases, in that order; junction bases with no gene match: 9. CDR3 in amino acids: CASSANTQGAGELFF. The CDR3 region has the DNA TGTGCCAGTAGTGCTAACACTCAGGGGGCCGGGGAGCTGTTTTTT.

The chain has TRBV14 and TRBJ1-2, with 8 positions matching TRBD1. The CDR3 has 13 residues. The ends lost 4 bases at V and 7 bases at J; junction bases unmatched: 5. The V gene's germline CDR1 is SGHDN and CDR2 FVKESK. The CDR3 sequence: CASSLWTGSGYTF. The CDR3, as DNA: TGTGCCAGCAGCCTTTGGACAGGGAGTGGCTACACCTTC.

V and J are TRBV13 and TRBJ1-6, with D perhaps matching TRBD1 (6 bases). Trimming shortened V by 8 bases and J by 9 bases, and 20 bases separated the two germline ends. The CDR3 is 15 residues long. Germline CDR1 and CDR2: PRHDT and FYEKMQ (reference sequence). The CDR3 DNA sequence: TGTGCCAGCGAGGTAAAGAGGGGGATGAGTTCACCCCTCCACTTT. Its translation: CASEVKRGMSSPLHF.

V usage is TRBV19 and J usage is TRBJ1-5; TRBD1 might be the D (5 bases). V was trimmed by 0 bases and J by 1 base, leaving 10 bases between them. Per the germline V gene, CDR1 is LNHDA and CDR2 is SQIVND (reference sequence). The CDR3 is made up of 16 amino acids. The CDR3 loop reads CASSIEGARSNQPQHF. In nucleotides, the CDR3 is TGTGCCAGTAGTATAGAAGGGGCTAGGAGCAATCAGCCCCAGCATTTT.

The chain employs TRBV7-2 and TRBJ2-5; 7 bases map to TRBD1. Unmatched junction bases numbered 10, after V lost 1 base and J lost 5 bases. Germline CDR1 and CDR2: SGHTA and FQGNSA. CDR3 length: 16 amino acids. Here the CDR3 DNA reads TGTGCCAGCAGCTTAGGCGGCAGGGGGAGAATTGAGACCCAGTACTTC. Amino acids: CASSLGGRGRIETQYF.

This chain connects TRBV6-5 to TRBJ2-2, with D maybe TRBD1 (5 bases). The length of the CDR3 is 14 residues. Trimming removed 7 bases at V and 3 bases at J, with 12 bases between. From germline, CDR1 is MNHEY and CDR2 SVGAGI. The CDR3 DNA follows: TGTGCCAGCAAGAGGACAATACACACCGGGGAGCTGTTTTTT. Translated, it gives CASKRTIHTGELFF.

This chain uses TRBV5-1 with TRBJ2-4; D might be TRBD2 (5 bases). The CDR3 spans 13 residues. Germline lookup yields CDR1 SGHRS and CDR2 YFSETQ. The V end lost 4 bases, the J end lost 7 bases, and 12 bases lay between the germline ends. CDR3 loop: CASSGSGFNIQYF. The CDR3, as DNA: TGCGCCAGCAGCGGGAGTGGGTTCAACATTCAGTACTTC.

The chain couples TRBV19 to TRBJ1-4; TRBD1 might be the D (5 bases). The CDR3 has 16 amino acids. V lost 5 bases and J lost 7, with 20 bases in between. Germline-derived CDR1 and CDR2 are LNHDA and SQIVND (reference sequence). The CDR3 protein is CASSPGIGRGSEKLFF. The CDR3 nucleotides are TGTGCCAGTAGTCCGGGGATTGGGCGGGGGAGTGAAAAACTGTTTTTT.

The chain is built from TRBV6-1 and TRBJ1-2; D not resolved. Germline CDR1 is MNHNS and CDR2 is SASEGT. Trimming removed 2 bases from V and 0 bases from J, with 10 bases in between. The CDR3 sequence is 15 residues long. CDR3: CASSERSPANYGYTF. The CDR3 DNA reads as TGTGCCAGCAGTGAACGCAGTCCAGCTAACTATGGCTACACCTTC.

This clone was counted a few times. J is TRBJ2-5 and V is TRBV2; 7 bases are shared with TRBD1. V gave up 8 bases and J gave up 5 bases; unmatched junction bases: 11. The CDR3 spans 14 residues. Germline V gene data show CDR1 as SNHLY and CDR2 as FYNNEI. The DNA for the CDR3 is TGTGCCAGCCGCCAGACAGGGAGCAGGGAGACCCAGTACTTC. This gives the protein CASRQTGSRETQYF.

This clone has more than one count but fewer than ten. The chain links TRBV18 to TRBJ2-5, with D unclear. Trimming pared 6 bases from V and 0 bases from J, leaving 11 bases between. The CDR3 consists of 14 residues. Germline values: CDR1 KGHSH, CDR2 LQKENI. CDR3 sequence (DNA): TGTGCCAGCTCGCCCATGACTTACCAAGAGACCCAGTACTTC. Its translation: CASSPMTYQETQYF.

The gene calls are TRBV2 and TRBJ2-7; D remains ambiguous. Germline V CDR1 and CDR2: SNHLY, FYNNEI. The CDR3 loop spans 11 amino acids. V was shortened by 7 bases and J by 0 bases, with 4 bases between the two germline ends. The CDR3 loop is CASTLSYEQYF. As DNA, the CDR3 is TGTGCCAGCACCCTCTCCTACGAGCAGTACTTC.

This chain uses TRBV6-5 with TRBJ1-2; 8 bases are shared with TRBD1. V shed 2 bases, J shed 4 bases, and the junction held 3 bases outside the gene matches. In germline, CDR1 is MNHEY, CDR2 SVGAGI. The CDR3 covers 14 residues. The CDR3 reads CASSYGTGSYGYTF. The CDR3 nucleotides are TGTGCCAGCAGTTACGGGACAGGCAGCTATGGCTACACCTTC.

This chain uses TRBV6-4 with TRBJ2-2; 8 nucleotides align to TRBD1. Germline values: CDR1 MRHNA, CDR2 SNTAGT. The CDR3 is 14 amino acids. Trimming removed 6 bases from V and 6 bases from J; junction bases left unmatched: 6. The CDR3 spells CASRKDRAAGELFF. The CDR3, as DNA: TGTGCCAGCAGGAAGGACAGGGCGGCCGGGGAGCTGTTTTTT.

The chain uses TRBV19 and TRBJ2-3, with D possibly matching TRBD2 (6 bases). V shed 1 base and J shed 0 bases, with 11 bases lying between them. There are 16 residues in the CDR3. Germline assignment: CDR1 LNHDA and CDR2 SQIVND (reference sequence). The CDR3 coding sequence is TGTGCCAGTAGTATAGCTGGGGGGTTCAGCACAGATACGCAGTATTTT. Amino acids: CASSIAGGFSTDTQYF.

In this sample, this clone turned up a few times. CDR3 amino acids: CASSLVFQVGGLAYNEQFF. The CDR3 DNA is TGTGCCAGCAGCTTAGTCTTCCAGGTAGGAGGACTAGCCTACAATGAGCAGTTCTTC. The gene calls are TRBV7-9 and TRBJ2-1; 7 bases are shared with TRBD2. Germline CDR1 is SEHNR and CDR2 is FQNEAQ (reference sequence). Unmatched junction bases numbered 14, after V lost 1 base and J lost 2 bases. The CDR3 sequence is 19 residues long.

This chain uses TRBV24-1 with TRBJ1-5, with D possibly matching TRBD1 (6 bases). Trimming cost V 8 bases and J 4 bases, with 41 bases left between them. From germline, CDR1 is KGHDR and CDR2 SFDVKD. There are 23 residues in the CDR3. CDR3: CATNRSNRVRQVLPRVWNQPQHF. In DNA, the CDR3 is TGTGCCACCAATAGGTCAAACAGGGTTCGGCAGGTTTTACCGAGGGTGTGGAATCAGCCCCAGCATTTT.

The chain couples TRBV12-3 or TRBV12-4 to TRBJ2-1, with 9 bases matching TRBD2. The CDR3 is 13 residues long. V was clipped by 4 bases and J by 6 bases; unmatched bases: 1. In DNA, the CDR3 is TGTGCCAGCAGTTGGCGGGGGGGCAATGAGCAGTTCTTC. It codes for CASSWRGGNEQFF.

The chain carries TRBV28 and TRBJ2-3; D is unresolved. CDR3 size: 12 residues. Germline V gene data show CDR1 as MDHEN and CDR2 as SYDVKM. V lost 10 bases and J lost 1, with 9 bases in between. In DNA, the CDR3 is TGTGCCACCTCTTCGGGCACAGATACGCAGTATTTT. Its translation: CATSSGTDTQYF.

The gene calls are TRBV30 and TRBJ2-5, with D uncertain. The ends were cut back, 3 bases at V and 5 bases at J, with 13 bases in the middle. CDR3 length equals 13 residues. Germline V gives CDR1 GTSNPN, CDR2 SVGIG (reference sequence). The CDR3 DNA sequence: TGTGCCTGGAGAGTGGGCAGTCGGGAGACCCAGTACTTC. The encoded protein is CAWRVGSRETQYF.

This chain links TRBV3-1 (or the pseudogene TRBV3-2) with TRBJ1-1; D ambiguous. Germline V lookup: CDR1 LGHDT, CDR2 YNNKEL (reference sequence). Trimming cost V 1 base and J 3 bases, with 6 bases left between them. The CDR3 has 13 residues. CDR3 sequence reads: CASSQVLYTEAFF. CDR3 nucleotide sequence: TGTGCCAGCAGCCAAGTCCTTTACACTGAAGCTTTCTTT.

V usage is TRBV18 and J usage is TRBJ2-1; D is perhaps TRBD2 (6 bases). In germline, CDR1 is KGHSH, CDR2 LQKENI. This CDR3 is built from 16 residues. The ends were cut back, 5 bases at V and 3 bases at J, with 17 bases in the middle. CDR3 DNA: TGTGCCAGCTCAGCCCCACTAGCCTTTCGCTACAATGAGCAGTTCTTC. Its protein product is CASSAPLAFRYNEQFF.

The rearrangement joins TRBV9 to TRBJ1-2, with TRBD1 identical over 8 bases. The V gene's germline CDR1 is SGDLS and CDR2 YYNGEE. The CDR3 runs 15 residues. The ends lost 0 bases at V and 5 bases at J; junction bases unmatched: 6. CDR3 sequence: CASSVGGQGYYGYTF. CDR3 sequence (DNA): TGTGCCAGCAGCGTAGGCGGACAGGGCTATTATGGCTACACCTTC.

V usage is TRBV7-2 and J usage is TRBJ2-1, with a weak D call TRBD2 (5 bases). The CDR3 totals 16 residues. Germline V gives CDR1 SGHTA, CDR2 FQGNSA. Trimming removed 4 bases at V and 1 base at J, with 14 bases between. The CDR3, as DNA: TGTGCCAGCAGCTCGGCGCGGCAGCGGTCCTACAATGAGCAGTTCTTC. Translated, it gives CASSSARQRSYNEQFF.

The chain carries TRBV10-1 and TRBJ2-2, with D hard to call. The ends were cut back, 4 bases at V and 1 base at J, with 7 bases in the middle. The germline CDR1 and CDR2 sequences are WNHNN and SYGVQD (reference sequence). This CDR3 spans 14 amino acids. The CDR3 is CASSAGQNTGELFF. DNA for the CDR3: TGCGCCAGCAGTGCAGGTCAGAACACCGGGGAGCTGTTTTTT.

Only a few counts were recorded for this clone. The J gene is TRBJ2-5, the V gene TRBV13, with D perhaps TRBD2 (6 bases). The CDR3 is 15 residues long. Germline V CDR1 and CDR2: PRHDT, FYEKMQ (reference sequence). Trimming cost V 3 bases and J 4 bases, with 15 bases left between them. In DNA form, the CDR3 reads TGTGCCAGCAGCTTGGGGGAGGATGAGGGAGAGACCCAGTACTTC. As protein: CASSLGEDEGETQYF.

Here the CDR3 DNA reads TGTGCCACCAGCAGAGATCTGGGAGGGAGCACTGAAGCTTTCTTT. Translation gives CATSRDLGGSTEAFF. The chain couples TRBV15 to TRBJ1-1; D not resolved. The CDR3 is 15 residues long. Germline CDR1 LNHNV, CDR2 YYDKDF (reference sequence). Trimming took off 0 bases at V and 4 bases at J, with 12 bases between the two ends.

The genes are TRBV23-1 and TRBJ1-5; TRBD1 might be the D (5 bases). TRBV23-1 is an ORF for which the function is uncertain. V was clipped by 4 bases and J by 2 bases, with 15 bases between them. The CDR3 spans 16 residues. CDR3 sequence reads: CASSPPEGGGNQPQHF. Here the CDR3 DNA reads TGCGCCAGCAGTCCCCCTGAGGGAGGGGGCAATCAGCCCCAGCATTTT.

The chain recombines TRBV6-6 with TRBJ2-3; D not certain. Germline V gene lookup returns CDR1 MNHNY and CDR2 SVGAGI (reference sequence). Trimming pared 4 bases from V and 4 bases from J, leaving 3 bases between. The CDR3 totals 11 residues. CDR3 loop: CASSSSDTQYF. DNA of the CDR3: TGTGCCAGCAGTTCCTCAGATACGCAGTATTTT.

The rearrangement links TRBV6-1 to TRBJ2-5; the D is unclear. Germline V CDR1 and CDR2: MNHNS, SASEGT. The CDR3 extends over 12 amino acids. Trimming stripped 0 bases from V and 5 bases from J, with 4 bases between. The CDR3 loop is CASSEAQETQYF. Written as DNA, the CDR3 is TGTGCCAGCAGTGAAGCTCAGGAGACCCAGTACTTC.

V and J are TRBV6-1 and TRBJ1-2, with a tentative D call TRBD1 (5 bases). The CDR3 totals 16 residues. The V gene's germline CDR1 is MNHNS and CDR2 SASEGT. V was pared by 4 bases and J by 1 base, with 16 bases between. In nucleotides, the CDR3 is TGTGCCAGCAGTGTCGGGGGACCGCTAGTTAACTATGGCTACACCTTC. This sequence encodes CASSVGGPLVNYGYTF.